The T cell receptor (beta chain) described here comes from a study of cytomegalovirus exposure and HLA in healthy donors. On the study more broadly: Findings of an earlier analysis included around 100 million unique TCR beta sequences from some 200 million T cells. Findings and limits, study-wide: It was only CMV serostatus that was available as immune exposure information. V segments that were indistinguishable, TRBV6-2 and TRBV6-3 among them, were omitted from analysis.

PCR employed 60 Vbeta and 13 Jbeta primers. Generated by immunoSEQ multiplex PCR, the TCRdb table keeps only in-frame clones and is missing some. The data show 200,000 or so clones, under 80% seen once. The CDR3 consists of 15 residues. V gave up 5 bases and J gave up 6 bases; unmatched junction bases: 9. The germline gives CDR1 SEHNR, CDR2 FQNEAQ (reference sequence). This clone was recorded once. Its antigen is unidentified. Sequencing was carried out using PBMCs. The genes are TRBV7-9 and TRBJ1-2, with TRBD1 identical over 10 bases. The receptor comes from a girl aged 2 to 9 in good health and CMV-seronegative. The CDR3 spells CASSGEGQGQHGYTF. The CDR3 DNA reads TGTGCCAGCAGCGGGGAGGGACAGGGGCAGCATGGCTACACCTTC.